The rows below give T cell receptor beta chains drawn from one sample of a study of blood T cell repertoires in COVID-19. The table came from immunoSEQ multiplex PCR; TCRdb's copy has only in-frame clones and leaves some out. This sample has about 270,000 clones, with more than 85% found just once. Sample: PBMCs or T cells enriched from blood (not recorded which). Receptors were obtained from a middle-aged man who had been exposed to COVID-19. The CDR3 runs from the conserved cysteine through the conserved F or W. Each record gives: D gene, clone size, J gene, V gene, CDR3 DNA, CDR3 protein. A D gene is named only where the DNA matches it firmly. Size is stated for part of the rows, as once, few or many counts, or as a class when the clone is expanded.

d_gene: NA
abundance: NA
j_gene: TRBJ1-1
v_gene: TRBV7-3
CDR3nt: TGTGCCAGCAGCCCAGGAGGGAGGACTGAAGCTTTCTTT
CDR3aa: CASSPGGRTEAFF

d_gene: TRBD1
abundance: NA
j_gene: TRBJ1-4
v_gene: TRBV6-2/TRBV6-3
CDR3nt: TGTGCCAGCAGTGTGGACAGGGAAGTCTCGAAACTGTTTTTT
CDR3aa: CASSVDREVSKLFF

d_gene: TRBD1
abundance: NA
j_gene: TRBJ1-1
v_gene: TRBV6-1
CDR3nt: TGTGCCAGCAGTGAAGGAGGGGGCGAAGCTTTCTTT
CDR3aa: CASSEGGGEAFF

d_gene: NA
abundance: once
j_gene: TRBJ1-1
v_gene: TRBV5-6
CDR3nt: TGTGCCAGCAGCTCGGGACACCCGAACACTGAAGCTTTCTTT
CDR3aa: CASSSGHPNTEAFF

d_gene: TRBD2
abundance: NA
j_gene: TRBJ2-1
v_gene: TRBV6-5
CDR3nt: TGTGCCAGCATAATAATAGCGGGAGAGGGGGGTGAGCAGTTCTTC
CDR3aa: CASIIIAGEGGEQFF

d_gene: TRBD2
abundance: NA
j_gene: TRBJ2-2
v_gene: TRBV9
CDR3nt: TGTGCCAGCAGCGGACGGACTAGTTCTAACACCGGGGAGCTGTTTTTT
CDR3aa: CASSGRTSSNTGELFF

d_gene: TRBD2
abundance: NA
j_gene: TRBJ2-3
v_gene: TRBV6-1
CDR3nt: TGTGCCAGCAGTGAAGGAGCGGGGTTTCGAGAAACGCAGTATTTT
CDR3aa: CASSEGAGFRETQYF

d_gene: NA
abundance: NA
j_gene: TRBJ2-5
v_gene: TRBV24-1
CDR3nt: TGTGCCACCAGTGACCCGACAGTAGAGACCCAGTACTTC
CDR3aa: CATSDPTVETQYF

d_gene: TRBD2
abundance: NA
j_gene: TRBJ2-1
v_gene: TRBV15
CDR3nt: TGTGCCACCAGCAGAGATCGCGCTAGCGGGATCAGCGGTGAGCAGTTCTTC
CDR3aa: CATSRDRASGISGEQFF

d_gene: NA
abundance: NA
j_gene: TRBJ2-1
v_gene: TRBV4-1
CDR3nt: TGCGCCAGCAGCTTGGACAGCCGCAATGAGCAGTTCTTC
CDR3aa: CASSLDSRNEQFF

d_gene: NA
abundance: NA
j_gene: TRBJ1-3
v_gene: TRBV2
CDR3nt: TGTGCCAGCAGCACCGGGCAGGGGACTGGAAACACCATATATTTT
CDR3aa: CASSTGQGTGNTIYF

d_gene: TRBD1
abundance: NA
j_gene: TRBJ1-6
v_gene: TRBV30
CDR3nt: TGTGCCTGGAGTAGACAGGGGATCGTTCCCCACTTT
CDR3aa: CAWSRQGIVPHF

d_gene: NA
abundance: once
j_gene: TRBJ2-7
v_gene: TRBV28
CDR3nt: TGTGCCAGCAGCACCTTTGTCGAGGATGGCGAGCAGTACTTC
CDR3aa: CASSTFVEDGEQYF

d_gene: TRBD2
abundance: NA
j_gene: TRBJ2-5
v_gene: TRBV10-1
CDR3nt: TGCGCCAGCAGAGGACTAGCGGGAGGGCCGCAAGAGACCCAGTACTTC
CDR3aa: CASRGLAGGPQETQYF

d_gene: TRBD1
abundance: NA
j_gene: TRBJ1-5
v_gene: TRBV27
CDR3nt: TGTGCCAGCAGTTTACACAGGGGGGGAAATCAGCCCCAGCATTTT
CDR3aa: CASSLHRGGNQPQHF

d_gene: TRBD1
abundance: NA
j_gene: TRBJ1-3
v_gene: TRBV19
CDR3nt: TGTGCCAGTAGCGGACAGGGACCTGGAAACACCATATATTTT
CDR3aa: CASSGQGPGNTIYF

d_gene: NA
abundance: NA
j_gene: TRBJ1-1
v_gene: TRBV6-5
CDR3nt: TGTGCCAGCAGGGGGGGGACTCTGAACACTGAAGCTTTCTTT
CDR3aa: CASRGGTLNTEAFF

d_gene: NA
abundance: NA
j_gene: TRBJ2-3
v_gene: TRBV2
CDR3nt: TGTGCCAGCAGTGATTTAGCGACAAACACAGATACGCAGTATTTT
CDR3aa: CASSDLATNTDTQYF

d_gene: NA
abundance: NA
j_gene: TRBJ2-7
v_gene: TRBV3-1/TRBV3-2
CDR3nt: TGTGCCAGCAGCCAAATATCGGGAGAGCAGTACTTC
CDR3aa: CASSQISGEQYF

d_gene: NA
abundance: NA
j_gene: TRBJ2-1
v_gene: TRBV5-1
CDR3nt: TGCGCCAGCAGCCTGACGGGAATTGAGATCAATGAGCAGTTCTTC
CDR3aa: CASSLTGIEINEQFF

d_gene: NA
abundance: once
j_gene: TRBJ1-2
v_gene: TRBV27
CDR3nt: TGTGCCAGCAGTTTATCGTCCGGGTCTAACTATGGCTACACCTTC
CDR3aa: CASSLSSGSNYGYTF

d_gene: TRBD1
abundance: NA
j_gene: TRBJ2-7
v_gene: TRBV7-2
CDR3nt: TGTGCCAGCAGCCTTAGACAGGGGATAGACTACGAGCAGTACTTC
CDR3aa: CASSLRQGIDYEQYF

d_gene: NA
abundance: NA
j_gene: TRBJ2-5
v_gene: TRBV3-1/TRBV3-2
CDR3nt: TGTGCCAGCAGCCAAGTTGGGGGCTCAGAGACCCAGTACTTC
CDR3aa: CASSQVGGSETQYF

d_gene: TRBD1
abundance: NA
j_gene: TRBJ1-1
v_gene: TRBV27
CDR3nt: TGTGCCAGCAGTTTGGGGACAGGAATTAATTCTGAAGCTTTCTTT
CDR3aa: CASSLGTGINSEAFF

d_gene: NA
abundance: NA
j_gene: TRBJ1-1
v_gene: TRBV29-1
CDR3nt: TGCAGCGTCACCGGGACAAACACTGAAGCTTTCTTT
CDR3aa: CSVTGTNTEAFF

d_gene: TRBD2
abundance: NA
j_gene: TRBJ2-1
v_gene: TRBV4-1
CDR3nt: TGCGCCAGCAGCCAACCTACCAAATGGCGGGAGGGCTCCTACAATGAGCAGTTCTTC
CDR3aa: CASSQPTKWREGSYNEQFF